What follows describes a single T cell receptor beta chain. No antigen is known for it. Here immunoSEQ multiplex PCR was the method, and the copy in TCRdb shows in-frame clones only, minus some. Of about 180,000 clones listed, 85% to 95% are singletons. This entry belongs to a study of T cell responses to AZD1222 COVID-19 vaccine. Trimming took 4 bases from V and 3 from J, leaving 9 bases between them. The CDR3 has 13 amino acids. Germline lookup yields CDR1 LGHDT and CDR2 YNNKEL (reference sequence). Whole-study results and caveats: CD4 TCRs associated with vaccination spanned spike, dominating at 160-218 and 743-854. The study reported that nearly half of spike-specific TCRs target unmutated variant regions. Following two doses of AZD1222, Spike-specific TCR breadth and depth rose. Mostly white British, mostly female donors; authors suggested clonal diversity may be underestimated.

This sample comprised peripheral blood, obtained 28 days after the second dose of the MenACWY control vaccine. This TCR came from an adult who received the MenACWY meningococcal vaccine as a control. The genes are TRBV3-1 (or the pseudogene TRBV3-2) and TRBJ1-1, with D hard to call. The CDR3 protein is CASSPYRDTEAFF. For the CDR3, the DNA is TGTGCCAGCAGCCCATACAGAGACACTGAAGCTTTCTTT.